This T cell receptor beta chain originates from a study of blood T cells in healthy people across ages. Study findings and constraints: Per million T cells, the diversity of TCR beta decreased roughly linearly as age advanced. Donor CMV status was unknown, possibly confounding expanded clonotype changes.

Drawn from each donor were 8.5 to 10 milliliters of peripheral blood. CDR3 size: 13 residues. Germline V CDR1 and CDR2: SQVTM, ANQGSEA. The V and J ends lost 4 bases and 9 bases respectively, with 16 bases between them. Together with a sample-barcoded 5' primer, a J-beta primer mix was included in a second PCR lasting about 7 to 12 cycles. Researchers report that each sample yielded at least 2.5 million CDR3-containing paired-end reads. Each CDR3 protein is one row after TCRdb ran MiXCR on the 5' RACE reads. Found here are about 750,000 distinct CDR3 sequences, around half of them singletons; the top ten hold approximately 40%. This clonotype has only a few counts. Its antigen is still unknown.

The source material was blood. The source of this sequence is a man older than 75 in good health. The J gene is TRBJ2-4, the V gene TRBV29-1; D gene uncertain. The CDR3: CSVGLDPVGIQYF. DNA of the CDR3: TGCAGCGTTGGCCTGGATCCAGTCGGCATTCAGTACTTC.